A single sample gave rise to the 18 T cell receptor beta chains below, sequenced in a study of cytomegalovirus exposure and HLA in healthy donors. The PCR used 60 Vbeta and 13 Jbeta primers. Sequencing was performed with immunoSEQ multiplex PCR; in TCRdb, only in-frame clones are kept and a portion is missing. The sample carries approximately 120,000 clones, around 78% recorded once. The sequenced material came from PBMCs. The receptors come from a man aged 60-69 years in good health and CMV-seropositive.

This clone has ten or more counts. V is TRBV10-3 and J is TRBJ2-5; 7 bases map to TRBD1. The CDR3 is 12 residues long. Trimming at V came to 6 bases and at J to 4 bases, leaving 2 bases not matched to a gene. Germline CDR1 and CDR2: ENHRY and SYGVKD. The CDR3 reads CAIRDRTETQYF. The CDR3 DNA reads TGTGCCATCAGGGACAGGACAGAGACCCAGTACTTC.

The sample holds one count of this clone. The genes are TRBV29-1 and TRBJ1-2, with 9 bases identical to TRBD1. J lost 8 bases, V lost 4 bases, and 8 bases had no gene match. The CDR3 runs to 13 residues. CDR1 SQVTM and CDR2 ANQGSEA come from the germline V gene. The CDR3: CSVGGQGSFGYTF. The DNA for the CDR3 is TGCAGCGTTGGGGGACAGGGCTCCTTCGGCTACACCTTC.

This rearrangement joins TRBV28 to TRBJ1-1; TRBD1 might be the D (6 bases). The CDR3 is 15 residues long. V shed 4 bases and J shed 2 bases, with 14 bases lying between them. Germline V gives CDR1 MDHEN, CDR2 SYDVKM. CDR3 protein: CASSSQGNPNTEAFF. CDR3 sequence (DNA): TGTGCCAGCAGTTCGCAGGGGAACCCTAACACTGAAGCTTTCTTT. The whole variable domain, remainder taken from reference TRBV28 and TRBJ1-1, is DVKVTQSSRYLVKRTGEKVFLECVQDMDHENMFWYRQDPGLGLRLIYFSYDVKMKEKGDIPEGYSVSREKKERFSLILESASTNQTSMYLCASSSQGNPNTEAFFGQGTRLTVV.

In this sample, this clone turned up once. The gene calls are TRBV9 and TRBJ2-5; maybe TRBD2 (6 bases). This CDR3 has 17 amino acids. V lost 0 bases and J 0 bases, leaving 15 bases between the germline ends. CDR1 and CDR2 from the germline V gene are SGDLS and YYNGEE. The CDR3 sequence: CASSVAAGLSYQETQYF. The CDR3 DNA sequence: TGTGCCAGCAGCGTAGCGGCGGGATTAAGCTACCAAGAGACCCAGTACTTC.

The chain uses TRBV5-8 and TRBJ2-5; 10 bases map to TRBD1. Germline trimming cut 3 bases from V and 3 bases from J; bases unmatched to any gene: 5. Looked up from germline, CDR1 is SGHTS and CDR2 is YDEGEE. The CDR3 length is 15 residues. The CDR3 DNA reads as TGTGCCAGCAGCTCTACCGGGACAGGGGAAGAGACCCAGTACTTC. This encodes CASSSTGTGEETQYF.

The chain joins TRBV7-9 to TRBJ1-4, with TRBD1 matching 11 bases. After removal of 5 bases from V and 7 bases from J, the junction contained 0 bases not matched to a gene. The CDR3 runs 13 residues. Per the germline V gene, CDR1 is SEHNR and CDR2 is FQNEAQ (reference sequence). The CDR3 sequence is CASSGTGGEKLFF. CDR3 nucleotides: TGTGCCAGCAGCGGGACAGGGGGTGAAAAACTGTTTTTT. Complete variable domain (other parts from reference TRBV7-9 and TRBJ1-4): DTGVSQNPRHKITKRGQNVTFRCDPISEHNRLYWYRQTLGQGPEFLTYFQNEAQLEKSRLLSDRFSAERPKGSFSTLEIQRTEQGDSAMYLCASSGTGGEKLFFGSGTQLSVL.

This chain joins TRBV15 and TRBJ1-6; no clear D gene. The germline V gene has CDR1 LNHNV and CDR2 YYDKDF (reference sequence). V was pared by 3 bases and J by 9 bases, with 15 bases between. This CDR3 comprises 15 residues. Here the CDR3 reads CATSRRVVEASPLHF. CDR3 in DNA: TGTGCCACCAGCAGGCGGGTAGTAGAGGCTTCACCCCTCCACTTT.

The chain is built from TRBV6-6 and TRBJ2-5; 7 bases line up with TRBD2. The trim removed 0 bases at V and 5 bases at J, leaving 3 bases unmatched. The CDR3 sequence is 14 residues long. Germline V gene sequence: CDR1 MNHNY, CDR2 SVGAGI (reference sequence). CDR3 region: CASSYSMRGETQYF. The CDR3 nucleotides are TGTGCCAGCAGTTACTCGATGCGGGGGGAGACCCAGTACTTC.

This chain uses TRBV5-1 with TRBJ2-2; 9 nucleotides match TRBD1. Germline V gene lookup returns CDR1 SGHRS and CDR2 YFSETQ. Trimming at V came to 4 bases and at J to 6 bases, leaving 4 bases not matched to a gene. The CDR3 is 14 amino acids. CDR3 DNA: TGCGCCAGCAGCATAGGACAGGGGTCCGGGGAGCTGTTTTTT. The encoded protein is CASSIGQGSGELFF.

The chain uses TRBV6-1 and TRBJ2-7; 9 bases fit TRBD1. The CDR3 totals 14 residues. V trimming: 5 bases; J trimming: 5 bases; junction bases outside the gene matches: 7. In germline, CDR1 is MNHNS, CDR2 SASEGT. The chain's CDR3 is CASSLRDRANEQYF. CDR3 DNA sequence: TGTGCCAGCAGTCTCCGGGACAGGGCCAACGAGCAGTACTTC.

The chain joins TRBV4-1 to TRBJ2-3, with 10 positions matching TRBD2. After removal of 2 bases from V and 1 base from J, the junction contained 6 bases not matched to a gene. The CDR3 contains 17 residues. Germline V lookup: CDR1 MGHRA, CDR2 YSYEKL. Here the CDR3 reads CASSQRTLAGGTDTQYF. CDR3 DNA sequence: TGCGCCAGCAGCCAACGGACCCTAGCGGGGGGCACAGATACGCAGTATTTT.

This chain uses TRBV5-6 with TRBJ1-2; the D is unclear. Trimming shortened V by 3 bases and J by 4 bases, and 10 bases separated the two germline ends. CDR1 and CDR2 (germline): SGHDT, YYEEEE. This CDR3 is built from 13 residues. The CDR3 loop is CASSSQSVYGYTF. In DNA form, the CDR3 reads TGTGCCAGCAGCTCACAGTCGGTCTATGGCTACACCTTC.

The chain links TRBV28 to TRBJ2-3; 10 nucleotides line up with TRBD1. Germline-derived CDR1 and CDR2 are MDHEN and SYDVKM. The length of the CDR3 is 15 residues. V lost 6 bases, J lost 9 bases, and 12 bases stayed unmatched. The CDR3 protein is CASRSGGQGIKTQYF. The CDR3 bases are TGTGCCAGCAGATCTGGGGGACAGGGGATTAAAACGCAGTATTTT.

The chain carries TRBV15 and TRBJ2-5, with 8 bases identical to TRBD2. CDR1 and CDR2 (germline): LNHNV, YYDKDF (reference sequence). The CDR3 extends over 14 amino acids. V lost 5 bases to trimming and J lost 5 bases; unmatched junction nucleotides: 7. CDR3 sequence: CATSAGGARETQYF. CDR3 nucleotides: TGTGCCACCAGCGCCGGGGGGGCGCGGGAGACCCAGTACTTC.

This clone came up a few times. V usage is TRBV11-2 and J usage is TRBJ1-1; 7 nucleotides line up with TRBD1. From germline, CDR1 is SGHAT and CDR2 FQNNGV. The V gene end was trimmed by 4 bases and the J gene end by 5 bases; junction bases not matched to a gene: 7. This CDR3 is built from 14 residues. The CDR3 DNA sequence: TGTGCCAGCAGCTCCTACAGGGGCCCGACTGAAGCTTTCTTT. This sequence encodes CASSSYRGPTEAFF.

The V and J genes are TRBV7-9 and TRBJ1-4; possible D gene TRBD1, 6 bases. V lost 5 bases, J lost 8 bases, and 18 bases lay in between. CDR3 length: 15 amino acids. Per germline, CDR1 SEHNR and CDR2 FQNEAQ (reference sequence). CDR3 protein: CASSRLQGSLEKLFF. The CDR3 nucleotides are TGTGCCAGCAGCCGGCTACAGGGATCCCTGGAAAAACTGTTTTTT.

The chain has TRBV9 and TRBJ1-6, with 7 bases that match TRBD1. J gave up 8 bases and V 4 bases, and 15 bases lay outside the gene matches. CDR1 SGDLS and CDR2 YYNGEE come from the germline V gene. The CDR3 contains 17 residues. Here the CDR3 DNA reads TGTGCCAGCAGCCCCAGGGGACAGCGAACATTTGATTCACCCCTCCACTTT. It codes for CASSPRGQRTFDSPLHF.

This clone came up once. The chain links TRBV28 to TRBJ1-3, with D perhaps TRBD1 (5 bases). V gave up 1 base and J gave up 4 bases, with 17 bases separating them. The CDR3 has 17 residues. CDR1 and CDR2 from the germline V gene are MDHEN and SYDVKM. Written as DNA, the CDR3 is TGTGCCAGCAGTTTATTTCAGGGACTAGCGGCAGGAAACACCATATATTTT. The encoded protein is CASSLFQGLAAGNTIYF. The complete variable domain, with remaining parts taken from reference TRBV28 and TRBJ1-3, reads DVKVTQSSRYLVKRTGEKVFLECVQDMDHENMFWYRQDPGLGLRLIYFSYDVKMKEKGDIPEGYSVSREKKERFSLILESASTNQTSMYLCASSLFQGLAAGNTIYFGEGSWLTVV.